Following are 3 T cell receptor beta chains from one sample sequenced in a study of blood T cell repertoires in COVID-19 (dated by TCRdb to between 2020 and 2021). Libraries were constructed by the immunoSEQ multiplex PCR assay. As stored in TCRdb, this immuneACCESS dataset retains in-frame rearrangements with V and J assigned. A fraction of the clones does not appear; measured against another copy, unresolved V genes explain less than half of the discrepancy, and the remainder lacks a known reason. The sample table shows more than 300,000 clones, and roughly four fifths are seen once. The ten most abundant clones make up approximately 5% of the sample. The sample was PBMCs or T cells enriched from blood (not recorded which). The receptors come from a woman aged 45 to 65 who had recovered from COVID-19.

The V call is TRBV5-8, the J call TRBJ2-3; 10 nucleotides align to TRBD1. The germline gives CDR1 SGHTS, CDR2 YDEGEE. CDR3 length equals 14 residues. With V trimmed by 3 bases and J by 3 bases, 1 base remained unmatched. CDR3 amino acids: CASSSDRGTDTQYF. The CDR3 coding sequence is TGTGCCAGCAGCTCGGACAGGGGGACAGATACGCAGTATTTT.

For the CDR3, the DNA is TGTGCCAGCAGCCCTAGGACAGGGAGTACAGATACGCAGTATTTT. Translated: CASSPRTGSTDTQYF. The chain combines TRBV4-2 with TRBJ2-3; 8 nucleotides align to TRBD1. With V trimmed by 4 bases and J by 3 bases, 6 bases remained unmatched. This CDR3 has 15 residues. CDR1 and CDR2 (germline): LGHNA, YNFKEQ.

The J gene is TRBJ1-2, the V gene TRBV27; 8 nucleotides agree with TRBD1. V dropped 5 bases and J dropped 5; count of bases not matched to a gene: 4. From germline, CDR1 is MNHEY and CDR2 SMNVEV (reference sequence). This CDR3 has 13 residues. This CDR3 reads CASSPGTGYGYTF. CDR3 bases: TGTGCCAGCAGTCCAGGGACAGGATATGGCTACACCTTC.